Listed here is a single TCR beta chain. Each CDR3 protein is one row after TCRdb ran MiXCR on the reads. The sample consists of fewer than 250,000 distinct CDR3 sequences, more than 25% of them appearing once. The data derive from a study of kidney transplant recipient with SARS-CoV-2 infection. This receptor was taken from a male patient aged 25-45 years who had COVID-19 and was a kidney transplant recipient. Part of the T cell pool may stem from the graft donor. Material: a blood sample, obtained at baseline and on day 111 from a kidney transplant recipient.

The CDR3 coding sequence is TGTGCCAGCAGTTACGGGGACAGGGCTAGCACAGATACGCAGTATTTT. This translates into CASSYGDRASTDTQYF. The chain carries TRBV6-5 and TRBJ2-3; 9 bases map to TRBD1. Trimming cost V 2 bases and J 0 bases; bases outside gene matches: 3. The CDR3 spans 16 residues. The V gene's germline CDR1 is MNHEY and CDR2 SVGAGI.